The subject of this entry is one T cell receptor (beta chain). Its specificity is not known. One end of the junction fails to match germline, which may point to a read error. These data come from a study of early T cells in non-severe SARS-CoV-2 infection. On the study more broadly: Alpha and beta chains were unpaired, from unsorted whole-blood bulk RNA.

The library protocol tagged individual cDNA molecules with unique molecular identifiers. MiXCR, run by TCRdb on the 5' RACE reads, gives a single entry per CDR3 protein. The table has about 55,000 distinct CDR3 sequences, around 12% seen once. The study, taken as a whole, reports: The study's VDJdb matching favored anti-spike CD8 responses and missed private and CD4 specificities.

This CDR3 contains 15 residues. Germline V gives CDR1 KGHSH, CDR2 LQKENI. The receptor comes from an adult who was a healthcare worker with PCR-confirmed SARS-CoV-2 infection or an uninfected control (not recorded which). Sequencing input: whole blood. This chain links TRBV18 with TRBJ2-3; D ambiguous. CDR3 DNA sequence: TGTGCCAGGTCACCCACGGGCTCCTACACAGATACGCAGTATTTT. Its protein product is CARSPTGSYTDTQYF.